What follows describes a single T cell receptor beta chain. Its matching antigen is unknown. This entry is derived from a study of shared clonotypes between healthy human individuals. Overall study results and limits: Lower generation probabilities were found for non-shared clonotypes than for those shared by all four donors.

The germline CDR1 and CDR2 sequences are SGHAT and FQDESV (reference sequence). Trimming stripped 4 bases from V and 1 base from J, with 10 bases between. The CDR3 has 14 residues. Around 30,000 T cell genomes, or 200 ng DNA, went into the sorted-subset replicate PCRs. Repertoires were generated with immunoSEQ multiplex PCR, while TCRdb's copy carries only in-frame clones and drops some. This table has roughly 1 million clones, 78% appearing once. Material: memory CD4+ T cells from PBMCs. Subset described: CD45RA-negative fraction. This sequence joins TRBV11-1 and TRBJ1-1, with TRBD1 as a possible D gene (5 bases). The origin of this receptor is a man aged 18-30 years in good health. Some clones in this sample may be carry-over from other donors' samples. The CDR3 coding sequence is TGTGCCAGCAGCTCGGGACTCTGGAACACTGAAGCTTTCTTT. It encodes CASSSGLWNTEAFF.